This TCR beta chain appears in the sequencing data of a study of blood T cell repertoires in COVID-19. Study background: The study drew acute and convalescent COVID-19 samples from the United States, Italy and Spain. T cells, B-cell-depleted T cells, or PBMCs supplied cDNA or gDNA.

Original methodology: Estimated nucleated cell counts came from reference gene primer amplification. This table comes from immunoSEQ multiplex PCR, and its TCRdb copy is limited to in-frame clones, with some not included. Clone size and the V and J calls come from that table; the DNA yielded D and trimming. The sample consists of 65,000 to 90,000 clones, 75% to 85% of them appearing once. Germline CDR1 reads MNHNS; CDR2 reads SASEGT. The CDR3 length is 19 residues. The V end was cut by 2 bases, the J end by 0 bases, with 19 bases between. The sequenced sample consisted of peripheral blood. The clonotype comes from a woman aged 60-75 years with acute or convalescent COVID-19. This rearrangement joins TRBV6-1 to TRBJ1-4; D is uncertain. This chain's CDR3 is CASSESPRALIATNEKLFF. The CDR3 DNA is TGTGCCAGCAGTGAATCCCCCCGCGCGTTAATCGCAACTAATGAAAAACTGTTTTTT.